The 19 T cell receptor beta chains listed next were all sequenced from one sample in a study of identical twins. TCRdb reanalysed the 5' RACE reads using MiXCR and keeps one entry per CDR3 protein. The sample holds about 700,000 distinct CDR3 sequences, over 8.5% seen once. These data are also associated with another study on yellow fever vaccine responses in identical twins.

The sample comprised PBMCs. These receptors came from a woman aged 18-35 years in good health.

The rearrangement uses TRBV12-3 or TRBV12-4 and TRBJ2-5, with TRBD2 identical over 14 bases. The V gene end was trimmed by 4 bases and the J gene end by 8 bases; junction bases not matched to a gene: 3. This CDR3 is 14 amino acids long. CDR3: CASSSGLAGGTQYF. Written as DNA, the CDR3 is TGTGCCAGCAGTTCAGGACTAGCGGGGGGTACCCAGTACTTC.

This clonotype was observed many times. V and J are TRBV29-1 and TRBJ2-7; no clear D. Deletions cut 1 base from V and 0 bases from J, with 10 bases between. The V gene's germline CDR1 is SQVTM and CDR2 ANQGSEA. The CDR3 loop spans 14 amino acids. CDR3 sequence: CSVEGTADSYEQYF. The CDR3 coding sequence is TGCAGCGTTGAAGGGACGGCCGACTCCTACGAGCAGTACTTC.

This clonotype was recorded at least ten times. This rearrangement joins TRBV5-1 to TRBJ2-7; TRBD2 aligns across 8 bases. Germline values: CDR1 SGHRS, CDR2 YFSETQ. Losses at the gene ends were 7 bases for V and 2 bases for J; bases not matched to a gene: 11. The CDR3 contains 15 residues. The CDR3 DNA sequence: TGCGCCAGCCGGATGGGCTTAGCGGGAACCTACGAGCAGTACTTC. It yields the protein CASRMGLAGTYEQYF.

The sample holds many counts of this clonotype. The chain couples TRBV7-2 to TRBJ2-4; D is undetermined. Trimming took off 3 bases at V and 8 bases at J, with 8 bases between the two ends. Germline V gene lookup returns CDR1 SGHTA and CDR2 FQGNSA. The CDR3 runs to 12 residues. CDR3 in amino acids: CASSLNLYIQYF. The DNA for the CDR3 is TGTGCCAGCAGCTTGAATCTCTACATTCAGTACTTC.

This clonotype showed up many times. The rearrangement uses TRBV27 and TRBJ2-2; 7 bases fit TRBD1. Germline-derived CDR1 and CDR2 are MNHEY and SMNVEV (reference sequence). The J segment lost 5 bases and the V segment lost 3 bases, leaving 6 bases of the junction unmatched. The CDR3 consists of 15 residues. CDR3 in DNA: TGTGCCAGCAGTTTCGGTCAGGGGGTGACCGGGGAGCTGTTTTTT. Translated, it gives CASSFGQGVTGELFF.

This clonotype was seen many times. The chain employs TRBV15 and TRBJ1-5; D is uncertain. Germline V lookup: CDR1 LNHNV, CDR2 YYDKDF (reference sequence). Trimming removed 0 bases at V and 0 bases at J, with 9 bases between. There are 16 residues in the CDR3. The CDR3 DNA sequence: TGTGCCACCAGCAGAGAGCGAGTGACTAGCAATCAGCCCCAGCATTTT. This codes for CATSRERVTSNQPQHF.

V usage is TRBV4-1 and J usage is TRBJ2-7; perhaps TRBD2 as D (7 bases). CDR3 length equals 13 residues. Germline V lookup: CDR1 MGHRA, CDR2 YSYEKL. V gave up 5 bases and J gave up 5 bases, with 13 bases separating them. The CDR3 region is CASSLIGGDEQYF. In DNA, the CDR3 is TGCGCCAGCAGCTTAATAGGGGGGGACGAGCAGTACTTC.

The V gene is TRBV28, the J gene TRBJ2-7; 8 bases line up with TRBD2. This CDR3 has 20 residues. Germline values: CDR1 MDHEN, CDR2 SYDVKM. Trimming removed 7 bases from V and 2 bases from J; junction bases left unmatched: 25. The CDR3 DNA reads as TGTGCCAGCACTTGGAGTTTAGCAACCACTATTAGCGGGGTGCCCTACGAGCAGTACTTC. Protein product: CASTWSLATTISGVPYEQYF.

The CDR3 protein is CASSSWTGESSYEQYF. DNA for the CDR3: TGTGCCAGCAGCTCCTGGACAGGGGAGAGCTCCTACGAGCAGTACTTC. The gene calls are TRBV11-1 and TRBJ2-7; 9 nucleotides agree with TRBD1. The CDR3 loop spans 16 amino acids. Germline trimming cut 4 bases from V and 0 bases from J; bases unmatched to any gene: 7. Germline CDR1 reads SGHAT; CDR2 reads FQDESV (reference sequence).

This clonotype was seen a handful of times. This chain connects TRBV18 to TRBJ2-2; D gene uncertain. The germline V and J ends were trimmed by 4 bases and 0 bases, with 12 bases remaining between them. CDR1 and CDR2 (germline): KGHSH, LQKENI. CDR3 length equals 16 residues. CDR3 DNA sequence: TGTGCCAGCTCACACAATGACGACGCGAACACCGGGGAGCTGTTTTTT. This encodes CASSHNDDANTGELFF.

V usage is TRBV28 and J usage is TRBJ1-2; 9 nucleotides agree with TRBD1. The V segment lost 6 bases and the J segment 8 bases; nucleotides outside the gene matches: 7. The germline V gene has CDR1 MDHEN and CDR2 SYDVKM. This CDR3 is built from 13 residues. CDR3 protein: CASREQGAQGYTF. CDR3 in DNA: TGTGCCAGCAGAGAACAGGGGGCGCAGGGCTACACCTTC.

The V and J genes are TRBV4-3 and TRBJ2-1, with TRBD2 matching over 9 bases. The germline V gene encodes CDR1 LGHNA and CDR2 YSLEER. Trimming took 2 bases from V and 4 from J; bases not matched to a gene: 15. This CDR3 spans 19 amino acids. The CDR3 DNA reads TGCGCCAGCAGCCAATTCCTACTAGGCGCGGGAGGGCGGTACAATGAGCAGTTCTTC. It codes for CASSQFLLGAGGRYNEQFF.

This chain joins TRBV6-5 and TRBJ2-7; 7 bases match TRBD1. With V trimmed by 2 bases and J by 4 bases, 5 bases remained unmatched. Germline assignment: CDR1 MNHEY and CDR2 SVGAGI. There are 14 residues in the CDR3. The CDR3 DNA is TGTGCCAGCAGTTACCGGACAGGAGTTTACGAGCAGTACTTC. This sequence encodes CASSYRTGVYEQYF.

J is TRBJ2-1 and V is TRBV7-8; D is uncertain. CDR1 and CDR2 from the germline V gene are SGHVS and FQNEAQ. Between the trimmed V and J ends, which lost 5 bases and 8 bases, there was a span of 22 bases. The CDR3 runs to 16 residues. The CDR3 spells CASSPPYDATEDEQFF. For the CDR3, the DNA is TGTGCCAGCAGCCCCCCATATGATGCAACCGAGGATGAGCAGTTCTTC.

The chain is built from TRBV11-2 and TRBJ2-1, with 7 bases fitting TRBD2. CDR1 SGHAT and CDR2 FQNNGV come from the germline V gene. V shed 8 bases and J 6 bases; nucleotides not matched to a gene: 10. CDR3 length equals 14 residues. CDR3 nucleotide sequence: TGTGCCAGCGACTTAGCGGGTGAAAGCAATGAGCAGTTCTTC. Its protein is CASDLAGESNEQFF.

This chain joins TRBV7-6 and TRBJ2-5; 8 bases are a match to TRBD1. The CDR3 contains 15 residues. Germline trimming cut 5 bases from V and 2 bases from J; bases unmatched to any gene: 7. Germline values: CDR1 SGHVS, CDR2 FNYEAQ. CDR3 in amino acids: CASSVGQGFQETQYF. DNA for the CDR3: TGTGCCAGCAGCGTCGGACAGGGCTTTCAAGAGACCCAGTACTTC.

The J gene is TRBJ2-4, the V gene TRBV20-1, with 10 bases aligning to TRBD1. Unmatched junction bases numbered 7, after V lost 0 bases and J lost 5 bases. The CDR3 spans 16 residues. CDR1 is DFQATT and CDR2 is SNEGSKA in the germline V gene (reference sequence). The CDR3: CSARDRPGTGENIQYF. In nucleotides, the CDR3 is TGCAGTGCTAGAGATAGGCCCGGGACAGGGGAAAACATTCAGTACTTC.

J is TRBJ2-2 and V is TRBV10-3; 9 bases are a match to TRBD2. With 4 bases clipped from V and 4 bases from J, the junction kept 7 bases outside the gene matches. The CDR3 has 16 residues. Germline lookup yields CDR1 ENHRY and CDR2 SYGVKD. CDR3 coding DNA: TGTGCCATCAGTGTTGGCGCGGGGGGGCCCACCGGGGAGCTGTTTTTT. This gives the protein CAISVGAGGPTGELFF.

The J gene is TRBJ2-3, the V gene TRBV28; weak D call: TRBD2 (5 bases). In germline, CDR1 is MDHEN, CDR2 SYDVKM. This CDR3 contains 14 residues. Trimming shortened V by 2 bases and J by 3 bases, and 9 bases separated the two germline ends. CDR3 sequence reads: CASSLLTRTDTQYF. In nucleotides, the CDR3 is TGTGCCAGCAGTTTACTCACTAGAACAGATACGCAGTATTTT.